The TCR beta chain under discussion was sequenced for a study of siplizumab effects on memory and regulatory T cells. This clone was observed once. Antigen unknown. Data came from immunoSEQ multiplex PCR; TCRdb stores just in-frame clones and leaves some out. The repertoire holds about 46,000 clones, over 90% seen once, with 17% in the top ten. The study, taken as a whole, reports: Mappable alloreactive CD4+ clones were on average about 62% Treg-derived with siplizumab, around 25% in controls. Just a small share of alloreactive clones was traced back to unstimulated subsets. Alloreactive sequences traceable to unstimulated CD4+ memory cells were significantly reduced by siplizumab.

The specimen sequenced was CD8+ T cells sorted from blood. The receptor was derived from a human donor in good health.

The CDR3 reads CASSLAGEYYEQYF. The DNA for the CDR3 is TGTGCCAGCAGTTTAGCTGGGGAGTACTACGAGCAGTACTTC. The chain employs TRBV27 and TRBJ2-7, with a tentative D call TRBD2 (5 bases). The CDR3 runs 14 residues. Germline-derived CDR1 and CDR2 are MNHEY and SMNVEV (reference sequence). V was pared by 2 bases and J by 3 bases, with 11 bases between.